This TCR beta chain was identified in a study of CD8+ T cells in alopecia areata. cDNA serving as the sequencing template came from extracted, reverse transcribed RNA. The protocol was immunoSEQ multiplex PCR, while the TCRdb copy is restricted to in-frame clones and leaves out a portion. Of roughly 140,000 clones in the sample, 62% were seen once. Study observations and caveats: In lesional scalp, particularly from alopecia totalis/universalis, clonality was higher than in normal scalp.

CDR1 SQVTM and CDR2 ANQGSEA come from the germline V gene. Trimming removed 2 bases from V and 5 bases from J; junction bases left unmatched: 11. This CDR3 comprises 15 residues. Remarks on this clone: The antigen remains undetermined.

Sequenced sample: CD8+ T cells sorted from blood. The source is a human donor in good health. The rearrangement links TRBV29-1 to TRBJ2-7; the match to TRBD2 covers 8 bases. CDR3 sequence (DNA): TGCAGCGTTGAACACCGGGGGGGGCGAGGAGACGAGCAGTACTTC. Translated: CSVEHRGGRGDEQYF.